Presented here are 7 T cell receptor beta chains from one specimen sequenced in a study of graft-versus-host responses after intestinal transplantation. Profiling relied on immunoSEQ multiplex PCR, and the TCRdb table lists in-frame clones only, not all of them. Among around 30,000 clones listed, roughly 87% were seen once. Here the sequenced sample was PBMCs, taken around 480 days after intestinal transplantation. The receptor source for this set is a human patient who received an intestinal transplant, so some T cells may come from the graft donor.

The J gene is TRBJ2-6, the V gene TRBV6-1; D possibly corresponds to TRBD1 (5 bases). V lost 8 bases and J 2 bases, leaving 10 bases between the germline ends. Germline CDR1 and CDR2: MNHNS and SASEGT. This CDR3 is built from 14 residues. CDR3 protein: CASHTGPGANVLTF. CDR3 sequence (DNA): TGTGCCAGCCACACAGGACCTGGGGCCAACGTCCTGACTTTC.

This clone has more than one count but fewer than ten. This chain links TRBV4-1 with TRBJ2-1; D perhaps matches TRBD1 (5 bases). CDR3 length: 14 residues. Per germline, CDR1 MGHRA and CDR2 YSYEKL. Trimming left V 0 bases short and J 10 bases short, with 13 bases between. This CDR3 is CASSQEGPGREQFF. The DNA for the CDR3 is TGCGCCAGCAGCCAAGAGGGGCCCGGTCGAGAGCAGTTCTTC.

V is TRBV19 and J is TRBJ2-1; perhaps D is TRBD1 or TRBD2 (5 bases each). The ends were cut back, 3 bases at V and 4 bases at J, with 19 bases in the middle. CDR1 and CDR2 (germline): LNHDA, SQIVND (reference sequence). The CDR3 runs to 17 residues. The CDR3 DNA reads as TGTGCCAGTAGTATTGACGGGGAAAACAGGATATACAATGAGCAGTTCTTC. Its translation: CASSIDGENRIYNEQFF.

V usage is TRBV29-1 and J usage is TRBJ1-4; D unclear. The V and J ends lost 7 bases and 0 bases respectively, with 15 bases between them. The CDR3 is made up of 15 amino acids. Germline V gene data show CDR1 as SQVTM and CDR2 as ANQGSEA. CDR3 coding DNA: TGCAGCGCCTTCGAGGGCCGTGCAACTAATGAAAAACTGTTTTTT. It encodes CSAFEGRATNEKLFF.

The chain links TRBV19 to TRBJ1-1; D is undetermined. This CDR3 is 13 amino acids long. Looked up from germline, CDR1 is LNHDA and CDR2 is SQIVND (reference sequence). V lost 4 bases and J 4 bases, leaving 10 bases between the germline ends. The CDR3 coding sequence is TGTGCCAGTAGTACACCCTGGGGCACTGAAGCTTTCTTT. This encodes CASSTPWGTEAFF.

Notes on this clone: A junction boundary mismatches the germline segment, possibly from a read error. The chain has TRBV19 and TRBJ1-3; D uncertain. In germline, CDR1 is LNHDA, CDR2 SQIVND (reference sequence). The CDR3 covers 14 residues. The CDR3, as DNA: TGTGCCAGTAGCGACGGAGTTCCTGGGAACACCATATATTTT. Protein sequence: CASSDGVPGNTIYF.

This clone was seen only once. This chain joins TRBV6-5 and TRBJ2-7; 10 bases are a match to TRBD2. Germline assignment: CDR1 MNHEY and CDR2 SVGAGI. V lost 6 bases, J lost 8 bases, and 13 bases stayed unmatched. This CDR3 region has 15 residues. The CDR3 nucleotides are TGTGCCAGCAGCCCCGCGGAGCGGGAGGGCCTACAGCAGTACTTC. Its translation is CASSPAEREGLQQYF.